Sequencing of this T cell receptor (beta chain) was carried out in a study of blood T cell repertoires in COVID-19. About the research overall: The United States, Italy and Spain supplied acute and convalescent COVID-19 samples. PBMCs, B-cell-depleted T cells, or T cells provided the cDNA or gDNA that made up the material.

V gave up 3 bases and J gave up 2 bases, with 9 bases separating them. The CDR3 totals 13 residues. The germline V gene has CDR1 SGDLS and CDR2 YYNGEE. Using immunoSEQ multiplex PCR, the repertoire was profiled, and TCRdb retains in-frame clones only, with some absent. This sample carries roughly 180,000 clones, under 90% of them seen once, and the ten largest clones take roughly 6.3%. Sequencing was carried out using peripheral blood. This sequence originates from a human donor in a cohort sampled during active COVID-19. The chain carries TRBV9 and TRBJ2-7; weak D call: TRBD2 (5 bases). The DNA of the CDR3 is TGTGCCAGCAGCGCCGGGATGACCTACGAGCAGTACTTC. This sequence encodes CASSAGMTYEQYF.